A single sample gave rise to the 10 T cell receptor beta chains below, sequenced in a study of T cell repertoires in cytomegalovirus infection. Using its own MiXCR run on the reads, TCRdb lists one record per CDR3 protein. The top ten hold roughly a quarter of the sample, which has almost 550,000 distinct CDR3 sequences, 16% seen once. Sequenced input: CD8+ T cells from PBMCs. The origin of the receptors is a human donor in good health (CMV status not recorded). Some clones in this sample may be carry-over from other donors' samples.

J is TRBJ2-3 and V is TRBV20-1; D is perhaps TRBD1 (6 bases). V was shortened by 3 bases and J by 5 bases, with 24 bases between the two germline ends. The CDR3 is 17 amino acids. Germline assignment: CDR1 DFQATT and CDR2 SNEGSKA (reference sequence). CDR3 coding DNA: TGCAGTGCTAGGGAATTCCTCGTGACAGGAGTGGGAGATACGCAGTATTTT. Its translation is CSAREFLVTGVGDTQYF.

This clonotype occurred many times. The chain joins TRBV6-2 or TRBV6-3 to TRBJ2-5; D not resolved. This CDR3 region has 13 residues. Germline V gene sequence: CDR1 MNHEY, CDR2 SVGEGT. V shed 8 bases and J shed 1 base, with 11 bases lying between them. The DNA of the CDR3 is TGTGCCAGCTTCAGGAGTCTCCAAGAGACCCAGTACTTC. Protein product: CASFRSLQETQYF.

This chain links TRBV9 with TRBJ1-2; a possible D gene is TRBD1 (5 bases). V shed 0 bases and J shed 5 bases, with 14 bases lying between them. Germline CDR1 and CDR2: SGDLS and YYNGEE. The CDR3 length is 15 residues. The CDR3: CASSVARGADYGYTF. The CDR3 DNA is TGTGCCAGCAGCGTAGCTCGCGGGGCGGATTATGGCTACACCTTC.

This rearrangement joins TRBV20-1 to TRBJ1-1; tentative D call: TRBD1 (6 bases). Germline CDR1 and CDR2: DFQATT and SNEGSKA (reference sequence). V lost 6 bases, J lost 1 base, and 9 bases lay in between. The CDR3 spans 12 residues. This CDR3 is CSAKGGNTEAFF. CDR3 in DNA: TGCAGTGCCAAAGGGGGGAACACTGAAGCTTTCTTT.

This clonotype was seen many times. J is TRBJ2-7 and V is TRBV7-9; the match to TRBD1 covers 9 bases. The CDR3 runs 15 residues. Looked up from germline, CDR1 is SEHNR and CDR2 is FQNEAQ (reference sequence). Trimming at V came to 1 base and at J to 7 bases, leaving 8 bases not matched to a gene. CDR3 in DNA: TGTGCCAGCAGCTTAGTGGATGGACAGGGGTGGGAGCAGTACTTC. Protein product: CASSLVDGQGWEQYF.

The genes are TRBV20-1 and TRBJ2-2, with D hard to call. Trimming stripped 6 bases from V and 2 bases from J, with 7 bases between. The CDR3 is made up of 12 amino acids. Germline V gives CDR1 DFQATT, CDR2 SNEGSKA (reference sequence). DNA for the CDR3: TGCAGTGCCCCGGGTAACACCGGGGAGCTGTTTTTT. It translates to CSAPGNTGELFF.

This clonotype was seen at least ten times. CDR3 region: CSVEGTSGFDYGYTF. Here the CDR3 DNA reads TGCAGCGTTGAAGGAACGAGCGGATTTGACTATGGCTACACCTTC. This chain connects TRBV29-1 to TRBJ1-2; D uncertain. Germline V gene lookup returns CDR1 SQVTM and CDR2 ANQGSEA. V lost 1 base to trimming and J lost 3 bases, with 15 bases between them. The CDR3 has 15 residues. The full variable domain, completed using reference TRBV29-1 and TRBJ1-2, is SAVISQKPSRDICQRGTSLTIQCQVDSQVTMMFWYRQQPGQSLTLIATANQGSEATYESGFVIDKFPISRPNLTFSTLTVSNMSPEDSSIYLCSVEGTSGFDYGYTFGSGTRLTVV.

The gene calls are TRBV5-4 and TRBJ2-1; 11 bases fit TRBD2. After removal of 2 bases from V and 9 bases from J, the junction contained 10 bases not matched to a gene. CDR1 and CDR2 from the germline V gene are SGHNT and YYREEE (reference sequence). The CDR3 has 16 amino acids. This CDR3 reads CASSLPLAGGPGEQFF. For the CDR3, the DNA is TGTGCCAGCAGCTTACCCTTAGCGGGGGGGCCGGGTGAGCAGTTCTTC.

In regard to this clonotype: With a much larger clone just one base away, this may be a read error. The rearrangement joins TRBV10-3 to TRBJ2-7; D is ambiguous. Germline V lookup: CDR1 ENHRY, CDR2 SYGVKD. The CDR3 length is 13 residues. The V end lost 2 bases, the J end lost 5 bases, and 10 bases lay between the germline ends. The CDR3 DNA follows: TGTGCCATCAGTGAGATCACCTCGGACGAGCAGTACTTC. This codes for CAISEITSDEQYF.

J is TRBJ1-3 and V is TRBV30; D is uncertain. Germline-derived CDR1 and CDR2 are GTSNPN and SVGIG (reference sequence). This CDR3 has 12 residues. V was cut by 0 bases and J by 4 bases, with 4 bases left in between. In DNA, the CDR3 is TGTGCCTGGAGTGTAACCGGAAACACCATATATTTT. It specifies CAWSVTGNTIYF.